These 12 T cell receptor beta chains originate from one sample sequenced in a study of cytomegalovirus exposure and HLA in healthy donors. The PCR employed 60 Vbeta primers together with 13 Jbeta primers. Method: immunoSEQ multiplex PCR; TCRdb's copy keeps in-frame clones and lacks some. The sample lists 150,000 to 200,000 clones, about four fifths occurring once. Input material: PBMCs. The receptors stem from a woman in her forties or fifties in good health and CMV-seronegative.

This clone has just a few counts. The V call is TRBV2, the J call TRBJ2-1, with TRBD1 matching 8 bases. CDR1 is SNHLY, CDR2 FYNNEI, per germline. Trimming cost V 5 bases and J 3 bases; bases outside gene matches: 6. The CDR3 covers 15 residues. CDR3 in DNA: TGTGCCAGCAGTCCCCTCGGACAGGGCTACAATGAGCAGTTCTTC. As protein: CASSPLGQGYNEQFF.

This clone was seen more than once but under ten times. The rearrangement links TRBV7-2 to TRBJ2-3; D is perhaps TRBD2 (7 bases). The CDR3 loop spans 17 amino acids. Germline V gene data show CDR1 as SGHTA and CDR2 as FQGNSA. Trimming shortened V by 0 bases and J by 0 bases, and 13 bases separated the two germline ends. The CDR3 sequence is CASSLAGGGRSTDTQYF. CDR3 bases: TGTGCCAGCAGCTTAGCGGGAGGGGGGAGGAGCACAGATACGCAGTATTTT.

Remarks on this clone: Other DNA sequences from this sample encode an identical CDR3 as well. The rearrangement uses TRBV5-1 and TRBJ2-1; 7 positions match TRBD1. V was pared by 4 bases and J by 2 bases, with 3 bases of the junction left unmatched. Per germline, CDR1 SGHRS and CDR2 YFSETQ. The CDR3 consists of 14 residues. The DNA for the CDR3 is TGCGCCAGCAGCCCGGGACAGACCTACAATGAGCAGTTCTTC. This translates into CASSPGQTYNEQFF.

This chain connects TRBV12-5 to TRBJ1-2; 9 bases are a match to TRBD1. Germline V gene data show CDR1 as LGHNT and CDR2 as FRNRAP. CDR3 length equals 16 residues. With 1 base clipped from V and 3 bases from J, the junction kept 6 bases outside the gene matches. This CDR3 reads CASGLGRGTGHYGYTF. The CDR3 coding sequence is TGTGCTAGTGGTTTGGGACGTGGGACAGGGCACTATGGCTACACCTTC.

The chain links TRBV4-1 to TRBJ2-1; TRBD2 matches at 7 bases. Germline V gene sequence: CDR1 MGHRA, CDR2 YSYEKL. The V gene end was trimmed by 1 base and the J gene end by 5 bases; junction bases not matched to a gene: 5. This CDR3 comprises 15 residues. The CDR3 DNA reads as TGCGCCAGCAGCCAAGTTACTAGCGCCGACAATGAGCAGTTCTTC. It encodes CASSQVTSADNEQFF.

The gene calls are TRBV4-3 and TRBJ1-1; no definite D call. CDR3 size: 14 residues. V lost 1 base and J lost 1, with 7 bases in between. Germline-derived CDR1 and CDR2 are LGHNA and YSLEER. The CDR3 reads CASSQVAGNTEAFF. In nucleotides, the CDR3 is TGCGCCAGCAGCCAAGTCGCAGGGAACACTGAAGCTTTCTTT.

The V and J genes are TRBV15 and TRBJ2-3; 8 positions match TRBD1. The germline V gene encodes CDR1 LNHNV and CDR2 YYDKDF (reference sequence). V lost 3 bases and J lost 3; bases outside the gene matches: 8. The CDR3 is made up of 16 amino acids. The CDR3 nucleotides read TGTGCCACCAGCAGGGGGACAGGCAGTAGTACAGATACGCAGTATTTT. It is translated as CATSRGTGSSTDTQYF.

This chain connects TRBV5-6 to TRBJ1-1; D is perhaps TRBD1 (5 bases). Germline CDR1 reads SGHDT; CDR2 reads YYEEEE. The CDR3 sequence is 15 residues long. V was shortened by 0 bases and J by 0 bases, with 9 bases between the two germline ends. CDR3 residues: CASSLGGAMNTEAFF. CDR3 coding DNA: TGTGCCAGCAGCTTGGGGGGCGCGATGAACACTGAAGCTTTCTTT.

The chain has TRBV6-5 and TRBJ1-2; D may be TRBD1 (6 bases). The CDR3 totals 11 residues. Germline loops: CDR1 MNHEY, CDR2 SVGAGI. Trimming removed 7 bases at V and 6 bases at J, with 9 bases between. The DNA for the CDR3 is TGTGCCAGCACACAGGGCCATGGCTACACCTTC. It codes for CASTQGHGYTF.

This clone has only one observation. The CDR3 bases are TGTGCCAGTAGTATAGATCTGGGAGGACTAAGGAACACCATATATTTT. Its translation is CASSIDLGGLRNTIYF. The rearrangement links TRBV19 to TRBJ1-3; D call uncertain. V was shortened by 0 bases and J by 7 bases, with 16 bases between the two germline ends. This CDR3 comprises 16 residues. Germline V CDR1 and CDR2: LNHDA, SQIVND (reference sequence).

The chain is built from TRBV7-2 and TRBJ1-1, with D maybe TRBD1 (5 bases). CDR1 SGHTA and CDR2 FQGNSA come from the germline V gene. The ends were cut back, 4 bases at V and 4 bases at J, with 13 bases in the middle. The CDR3 extends over 14 amino acids. CDR3 loop: CASSSRVSSTEAFF. The CDR3 nucleotides read TGTGCCAGCAGCTCCAGGGTGTCGAGCACTGAAGCTTTCTTT.

The genes are TRBV14 and TRBJ2-7; 7 bases match TRBD2. The germline gives CDR1 SGHDN, CDR2 FVKESK. Losses at the gene ends were 6 bases for V and 2 bases for J; bases not matched to a gene: 10. CDR3 size: 15 residues. The CDR3 nucleotides read TGTGCCAGCAGTCGCACCCGGGCGGGAGCCTACGAGCAGTACTTC. This translates into CASSRTRAGAYEQYF.